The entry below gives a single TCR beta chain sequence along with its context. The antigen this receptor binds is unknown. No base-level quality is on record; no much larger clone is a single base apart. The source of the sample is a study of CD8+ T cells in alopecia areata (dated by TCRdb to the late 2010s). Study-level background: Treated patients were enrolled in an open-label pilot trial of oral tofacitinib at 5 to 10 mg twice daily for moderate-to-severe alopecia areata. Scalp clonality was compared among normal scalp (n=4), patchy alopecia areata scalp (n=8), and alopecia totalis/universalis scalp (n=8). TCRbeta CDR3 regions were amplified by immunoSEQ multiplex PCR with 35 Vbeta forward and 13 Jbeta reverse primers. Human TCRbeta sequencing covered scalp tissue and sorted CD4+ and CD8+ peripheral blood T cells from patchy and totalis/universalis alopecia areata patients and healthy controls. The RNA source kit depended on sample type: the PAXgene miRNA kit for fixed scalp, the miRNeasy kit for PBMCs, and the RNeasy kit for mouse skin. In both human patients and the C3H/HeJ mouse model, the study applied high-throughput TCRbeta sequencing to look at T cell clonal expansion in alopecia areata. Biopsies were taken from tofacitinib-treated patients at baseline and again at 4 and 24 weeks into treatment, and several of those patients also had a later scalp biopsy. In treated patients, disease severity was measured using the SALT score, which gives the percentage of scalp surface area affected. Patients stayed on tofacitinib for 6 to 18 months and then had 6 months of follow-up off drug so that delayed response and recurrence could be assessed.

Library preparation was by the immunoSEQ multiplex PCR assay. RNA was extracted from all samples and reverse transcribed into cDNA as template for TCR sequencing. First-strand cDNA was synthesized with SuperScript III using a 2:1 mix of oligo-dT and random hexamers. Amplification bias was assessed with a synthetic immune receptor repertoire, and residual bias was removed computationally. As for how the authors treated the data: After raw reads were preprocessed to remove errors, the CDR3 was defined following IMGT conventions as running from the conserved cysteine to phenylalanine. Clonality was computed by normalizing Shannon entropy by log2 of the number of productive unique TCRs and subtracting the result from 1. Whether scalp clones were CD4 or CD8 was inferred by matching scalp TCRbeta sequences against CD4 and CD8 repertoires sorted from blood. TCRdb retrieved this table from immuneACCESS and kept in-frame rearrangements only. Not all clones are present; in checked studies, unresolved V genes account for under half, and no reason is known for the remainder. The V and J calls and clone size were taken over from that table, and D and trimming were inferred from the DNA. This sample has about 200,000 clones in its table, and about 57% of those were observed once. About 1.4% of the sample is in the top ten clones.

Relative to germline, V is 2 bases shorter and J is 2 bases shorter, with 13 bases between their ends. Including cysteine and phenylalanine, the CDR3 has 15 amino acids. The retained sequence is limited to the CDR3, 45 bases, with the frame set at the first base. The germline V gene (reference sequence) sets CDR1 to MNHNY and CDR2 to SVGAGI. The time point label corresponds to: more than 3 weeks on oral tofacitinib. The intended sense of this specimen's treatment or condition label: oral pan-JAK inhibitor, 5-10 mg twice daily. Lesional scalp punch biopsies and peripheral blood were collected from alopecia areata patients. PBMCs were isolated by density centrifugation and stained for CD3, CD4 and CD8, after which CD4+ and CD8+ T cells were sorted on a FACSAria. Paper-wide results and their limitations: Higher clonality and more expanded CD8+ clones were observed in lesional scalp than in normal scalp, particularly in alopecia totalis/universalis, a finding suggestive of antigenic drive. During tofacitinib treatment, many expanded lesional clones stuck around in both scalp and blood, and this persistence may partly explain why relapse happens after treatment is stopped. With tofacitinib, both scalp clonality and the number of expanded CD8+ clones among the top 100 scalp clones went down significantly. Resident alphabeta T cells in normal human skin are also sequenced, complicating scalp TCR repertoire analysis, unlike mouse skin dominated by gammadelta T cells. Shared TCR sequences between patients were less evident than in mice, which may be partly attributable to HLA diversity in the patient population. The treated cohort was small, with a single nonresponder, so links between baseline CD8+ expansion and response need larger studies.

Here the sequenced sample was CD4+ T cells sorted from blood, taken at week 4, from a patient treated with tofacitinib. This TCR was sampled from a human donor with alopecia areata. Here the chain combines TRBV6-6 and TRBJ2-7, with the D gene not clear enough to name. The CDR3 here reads CASSYGAQATYEQYF. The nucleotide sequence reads TGTGCCAGCAGTTACGGTGCGCAGGCAACCTACGAGCAGTACTTC.